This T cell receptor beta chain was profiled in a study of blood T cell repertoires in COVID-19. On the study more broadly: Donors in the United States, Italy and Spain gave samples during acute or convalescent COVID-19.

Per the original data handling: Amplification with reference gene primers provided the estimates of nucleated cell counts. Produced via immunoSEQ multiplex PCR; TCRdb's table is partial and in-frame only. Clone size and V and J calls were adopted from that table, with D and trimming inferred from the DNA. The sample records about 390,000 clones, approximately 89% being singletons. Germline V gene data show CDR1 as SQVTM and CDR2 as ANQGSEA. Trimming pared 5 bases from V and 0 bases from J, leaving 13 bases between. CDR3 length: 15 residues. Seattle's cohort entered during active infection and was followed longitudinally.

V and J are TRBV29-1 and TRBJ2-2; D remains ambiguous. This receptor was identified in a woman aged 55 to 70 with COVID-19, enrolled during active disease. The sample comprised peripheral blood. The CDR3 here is CSVKAQAANTGELFF. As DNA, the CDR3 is TGCAGCGTTAAGGCTCAGGCCGCGAACACCGGGGAGCTGTTTTTT.